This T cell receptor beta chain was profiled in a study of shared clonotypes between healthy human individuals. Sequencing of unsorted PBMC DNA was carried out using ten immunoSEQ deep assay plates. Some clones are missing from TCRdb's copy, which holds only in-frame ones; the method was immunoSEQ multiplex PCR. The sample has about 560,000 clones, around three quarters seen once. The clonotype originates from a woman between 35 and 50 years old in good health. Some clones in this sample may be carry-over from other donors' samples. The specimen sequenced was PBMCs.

CDR3 DNA sequence: TGCAGCGTGGCGACAGGGAGCTCCTACAATGAGCAGTTCTTC. Amino acid sequence: CSVATGSSYNEQFF. The rearrangement joins TRBV29-1 to TRBJ2-1, with 7 bases matching TRBD1. Germline CDR1 reads SQVTM; CDR2 reads ANQGSEA. After removal of 6 bases from V and 0 bases from J, the junction contained 5 bases not matched to a gene. The CDR3 consists of 14 residues.